This record concerns one TCR beta chain sequence. Its antigen is undetermined. These data belong to a study of CD8 T cells in ankylosing spondylitis. Points from the study as a whole: Clones tied to disease were said to be significantly enriched in matched ankylosing spondylitis synovial fluid.

Scientists made TCR beta libraries using quantitative 5'-RACE with molecular barcodes. Via MiXCR, TCRdb re-called the 5' RACE reads, giving one row per CDR3 protein. The table lists fewer than 200,000 distinct CDR3 sequences, around 9.6% of them singletons. The germline gives CDR1 SEHNR, CDR2 FQNEAQ (reference sequence). Deletions cut 11 bases from V and 5 bases from J, with 12 bases between. This CDR3 has 11 amino acids. Sequences were obtained from blood, either unsorted or a sorted T cell fraction (not recorded which). The sequence derives from a female donor with ankylosing spondylitis or in good health (not recorded which). This chain connects TRBV7-9 to TRBJ2-5, with D perhaps TRBD1 or TRBD2 (5 bases each). This chain's CDR3 is CALAEGETQYF. DNA for the CDR3: TGTGCCCTCGCCGAGGGGGAGACCCAGTACTTC.